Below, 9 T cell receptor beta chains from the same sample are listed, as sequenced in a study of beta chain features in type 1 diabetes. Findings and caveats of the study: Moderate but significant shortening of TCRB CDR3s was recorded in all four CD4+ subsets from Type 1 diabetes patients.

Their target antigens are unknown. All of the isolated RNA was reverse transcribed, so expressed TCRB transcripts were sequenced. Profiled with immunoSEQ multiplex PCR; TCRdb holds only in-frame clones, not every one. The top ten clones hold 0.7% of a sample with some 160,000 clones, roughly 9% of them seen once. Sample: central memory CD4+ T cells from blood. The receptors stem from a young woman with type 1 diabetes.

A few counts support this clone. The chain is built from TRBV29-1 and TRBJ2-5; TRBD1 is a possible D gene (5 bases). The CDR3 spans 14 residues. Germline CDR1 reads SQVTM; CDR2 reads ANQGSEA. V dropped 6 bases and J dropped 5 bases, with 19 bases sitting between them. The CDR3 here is CSVTAGPVGETQYF. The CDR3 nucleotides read TGCAGCGTGACAGCAGGGCCCGTCGGGGAGACCCAGTACTTC.

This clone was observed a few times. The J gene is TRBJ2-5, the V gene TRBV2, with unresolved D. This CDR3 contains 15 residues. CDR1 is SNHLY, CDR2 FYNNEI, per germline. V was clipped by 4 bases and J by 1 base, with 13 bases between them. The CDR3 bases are TGTGCCAGCAGTGCCTTTGTGACACCCCAAGAGACCCAGTACTTC. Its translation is CASSAFVTPQETQYF.

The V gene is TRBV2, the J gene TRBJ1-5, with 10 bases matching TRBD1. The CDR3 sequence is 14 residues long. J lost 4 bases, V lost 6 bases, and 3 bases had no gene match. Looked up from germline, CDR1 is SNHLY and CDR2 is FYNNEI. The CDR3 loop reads CASSQDRGNQPQHF. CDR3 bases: TGTGCCAGCAGCCAGGACAGGGGGAATCAGCCCCAGCATTTT.

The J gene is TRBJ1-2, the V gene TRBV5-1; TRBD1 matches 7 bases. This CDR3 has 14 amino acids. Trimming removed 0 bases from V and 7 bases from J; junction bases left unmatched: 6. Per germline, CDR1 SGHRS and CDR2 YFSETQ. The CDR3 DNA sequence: TGCGCCAGCAGCTTGGGAACCAGGGGGGTTGGCTACACCTTC. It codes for CASSLGTRGVGYTF.

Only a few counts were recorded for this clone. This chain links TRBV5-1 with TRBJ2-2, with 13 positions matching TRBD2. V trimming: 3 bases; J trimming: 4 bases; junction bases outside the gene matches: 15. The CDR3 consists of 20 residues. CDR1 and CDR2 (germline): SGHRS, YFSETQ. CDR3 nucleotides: TGCGCCAGCAGCTCGAATGGACTAGCGGGAGTTGGGGGGAGCACCGGGGAGCTGTTTTTT. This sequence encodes CASSSNGLAGVGGSTGELFF. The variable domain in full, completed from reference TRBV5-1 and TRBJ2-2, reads KAGVTQTPRYLIKTRGQQVTLSCSPISGHRSVSWYQQTPGQGLQFLFEYFSETQRNKGNFPGRFSGRQFSNSRSEMNVSTLELGDSALYLCASSSNGLAGVGGSTGELFFGEGSRLTVL.

The CDR3 region is CASSPIGGQGETQYF. DNA for the CDR3: TGTGCCAGCAGCCCGATCGGGGGACAGGGAGAGACCCAGTACTTC. The rearrangement uses TRBV11-2 and TRBJ2-5; TRBD1 matches at 9 bases. Per germline, CDR1 SGHAT and CDR2 FQNNGV. The ends lost 5 bases at V and 4 bases at J; junction bases unmatched: 8. CDR3 size: 15 residues.

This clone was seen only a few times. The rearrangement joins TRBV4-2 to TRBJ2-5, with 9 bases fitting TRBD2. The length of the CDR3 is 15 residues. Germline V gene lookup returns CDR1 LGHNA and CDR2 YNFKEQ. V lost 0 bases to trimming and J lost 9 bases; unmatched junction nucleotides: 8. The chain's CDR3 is CASSQDRAAGGSQYF. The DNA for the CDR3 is TGTGCCAGCAGCCAAGATCGTGCAGCGGGGGGTTCCCAGTACTTC.

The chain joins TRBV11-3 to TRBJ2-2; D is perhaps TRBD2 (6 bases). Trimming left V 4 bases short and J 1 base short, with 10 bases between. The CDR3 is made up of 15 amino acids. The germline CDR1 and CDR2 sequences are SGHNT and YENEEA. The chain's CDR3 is CASSYRLENTGELFF. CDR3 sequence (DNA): TGTGCCAGCAGCTATAGACTAGAGAACACCGGGGAGCTGTTTTTT.

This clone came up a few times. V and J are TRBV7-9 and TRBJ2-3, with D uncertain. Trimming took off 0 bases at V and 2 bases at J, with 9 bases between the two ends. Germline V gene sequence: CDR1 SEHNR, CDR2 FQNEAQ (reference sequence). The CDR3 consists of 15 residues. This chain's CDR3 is CASSLAAEFTDTQYF. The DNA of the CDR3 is TGTGCCAGCAGCTTAGCGGCGGAGTTCACAGATACGCAGTATTTT.